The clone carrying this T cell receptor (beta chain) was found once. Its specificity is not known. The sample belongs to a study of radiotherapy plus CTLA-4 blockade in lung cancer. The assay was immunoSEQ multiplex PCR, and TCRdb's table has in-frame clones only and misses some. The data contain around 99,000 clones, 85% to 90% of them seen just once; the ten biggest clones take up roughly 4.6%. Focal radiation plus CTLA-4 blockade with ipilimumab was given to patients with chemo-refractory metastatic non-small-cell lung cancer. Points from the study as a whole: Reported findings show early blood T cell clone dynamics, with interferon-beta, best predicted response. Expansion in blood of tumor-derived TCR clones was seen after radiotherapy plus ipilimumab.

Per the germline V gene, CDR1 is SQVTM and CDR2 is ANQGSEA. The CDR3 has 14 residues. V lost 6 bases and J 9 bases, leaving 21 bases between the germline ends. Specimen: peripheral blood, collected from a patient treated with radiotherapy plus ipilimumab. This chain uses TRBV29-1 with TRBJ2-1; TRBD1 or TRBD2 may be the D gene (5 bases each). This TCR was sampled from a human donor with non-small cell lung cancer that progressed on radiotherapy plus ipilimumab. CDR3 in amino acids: CSVGLISGTPEQFF. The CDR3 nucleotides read TGCAGCGTGGGCCTTATTTCAGGGACCCCTGAGCAGTTCTTC.